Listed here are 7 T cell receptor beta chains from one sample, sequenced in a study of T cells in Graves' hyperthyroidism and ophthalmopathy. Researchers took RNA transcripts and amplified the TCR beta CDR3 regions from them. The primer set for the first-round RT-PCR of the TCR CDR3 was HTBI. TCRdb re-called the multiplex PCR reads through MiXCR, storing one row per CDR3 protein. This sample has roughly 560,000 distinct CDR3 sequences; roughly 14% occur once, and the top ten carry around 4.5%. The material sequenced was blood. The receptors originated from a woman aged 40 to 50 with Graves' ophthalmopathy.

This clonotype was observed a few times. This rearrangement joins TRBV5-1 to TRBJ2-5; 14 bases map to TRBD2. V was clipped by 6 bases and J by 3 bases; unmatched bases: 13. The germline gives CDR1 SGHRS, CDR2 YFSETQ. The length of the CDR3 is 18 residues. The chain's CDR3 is CASIPGTSGSGAKETQYF. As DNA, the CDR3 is TGCGCCAGCATACCCGGGACTAGCGGGAGTGGTGCCAAAGAGACCCAGTACTTC.

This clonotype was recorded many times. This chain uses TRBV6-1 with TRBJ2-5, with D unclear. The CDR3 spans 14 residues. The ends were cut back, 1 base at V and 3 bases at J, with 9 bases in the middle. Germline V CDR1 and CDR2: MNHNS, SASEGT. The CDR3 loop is CASSEEKIEETQYF. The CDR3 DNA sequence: TGTGCCAGCAGTGAAGAAAAGATAGAAGAGACCCAGTACTTC.

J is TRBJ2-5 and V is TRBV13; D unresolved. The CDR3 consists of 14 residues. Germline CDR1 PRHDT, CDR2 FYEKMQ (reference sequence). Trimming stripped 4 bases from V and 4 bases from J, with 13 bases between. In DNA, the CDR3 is TGTGCCAGCAGCTCCGCCGGTCCCACAGAGACCCAGTACTTC. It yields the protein CASSSAGPTETQYF.

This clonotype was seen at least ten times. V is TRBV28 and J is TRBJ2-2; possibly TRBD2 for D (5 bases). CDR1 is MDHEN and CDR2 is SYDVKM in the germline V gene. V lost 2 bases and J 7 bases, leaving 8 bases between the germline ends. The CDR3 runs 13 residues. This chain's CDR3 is CASSLGADGELFF. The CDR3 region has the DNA TGTGCCAGCAGTTTAGGAGCGGACGGGGAGCTGTTTTTT.

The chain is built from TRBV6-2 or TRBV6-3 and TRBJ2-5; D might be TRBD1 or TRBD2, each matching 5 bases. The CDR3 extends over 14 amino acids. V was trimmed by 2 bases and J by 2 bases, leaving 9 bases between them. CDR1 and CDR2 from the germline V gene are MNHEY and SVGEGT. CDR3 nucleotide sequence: TGTGCCAGCAGTTACATGGGGGTTCAAGAGACCCAGTACTTC. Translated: CASSYMGVQETQYF.

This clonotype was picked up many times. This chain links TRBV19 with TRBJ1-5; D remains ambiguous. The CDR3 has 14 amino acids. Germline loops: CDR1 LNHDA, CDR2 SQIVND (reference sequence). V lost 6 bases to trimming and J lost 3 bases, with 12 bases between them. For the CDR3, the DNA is TGTGCCAGTAGCTGGGAACAGAACAATCAGCCCCAGCATTTT. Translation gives CASSWEQNNQPQHF.

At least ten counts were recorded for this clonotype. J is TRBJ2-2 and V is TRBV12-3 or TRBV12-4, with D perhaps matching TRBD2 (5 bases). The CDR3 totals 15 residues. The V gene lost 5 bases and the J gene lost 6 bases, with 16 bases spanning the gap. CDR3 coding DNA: TGTGCCAGCAGTCGGGGTGCTTTTGAGGCCGGGGAGCTGTTTTTT. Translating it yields CASSRGAFEAGELFF.